This T cell receptor (beta chain) derives from a study of blood T cell repertoires in COVID-19. In the authors' methods: The assay estimated nucleated cells by amplifying reference gene primers. This table comes from immunoSEQ multiplex PCR, and its TCRdb copy is limited to in-frame clones, with some not included. V and J calls and clone size are as listed in that table; D and trimming were resolved from the DNA. The table has 150,000 to 200,000 clones, approximately 84% seen once. Trimming took 0 bases from V and 3 from J, leaving 11 bases between them. Germline lookup yields CDR1 GTSNPN and CDR2 SVGIG (reference sequence). The CDR3 spans 14 residues.

The sequence derives from a woman older than 75 with acute or convalescent COVID-19. The gene calls are TRBV30 and TRBJ1-1, with a weak D call TRBD1 (5 bases). The sample taken for sequencing was peripheral blood. CDR3 in amino acids: CAWSVMDTYTEAFF. The CDR3 DNA reads as TGTGCCTGGAGTGTAATGGACACCTACACTGAAGCTTTCTTT.